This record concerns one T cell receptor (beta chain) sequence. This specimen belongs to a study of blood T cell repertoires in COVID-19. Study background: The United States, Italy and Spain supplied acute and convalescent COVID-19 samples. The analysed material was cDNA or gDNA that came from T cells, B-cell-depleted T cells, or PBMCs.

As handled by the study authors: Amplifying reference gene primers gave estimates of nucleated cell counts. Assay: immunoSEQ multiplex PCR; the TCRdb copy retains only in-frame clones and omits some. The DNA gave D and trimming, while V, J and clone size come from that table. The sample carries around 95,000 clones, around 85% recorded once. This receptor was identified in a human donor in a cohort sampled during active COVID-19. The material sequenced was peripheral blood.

CDR3 sequence (DNA): TGCGCCAGCAGCCAAACGCCGGGACACTGGAACGAGCAGTACTTC. It translates to CASSQTPGHWNEQYF. The rearrangement links TRBV4-1 to TRBJ2-7; maybe TRBD1 (6 bases). This CDR3 contains 15 residues. V was shortened by 2 bases and J by 5 bases, with 16 bases between the two germline ends. The germline V gene encodes CDR1 MGHRA and CDR2 YSYEKL.